A selection of T cell receptor beta chains follows, all from one sample in a study of cytomegalovirus exposure and HLA in healthy donors. Measured with immunoSEQ multiplex PCR; TCRdb has only the in-frame clones, and not every one. The sample yields some 130,000 clones, about 94% seen once. Input material: PBMCs. Receptors were obtained from a young man in good health and CMV-seropositive. The CDR3 runs from the conserved cysteine through the conserved F or W. D genes are given only for firm matches. Expanded clones are given a class, and other clones once, few, many or no size at all.

D,V,size,J,CDR3,DNA
.,TRBV11-1,.,TRBJ2-1,CASSLQGIEQFF,TGTGCCAGCAGCTTACAGGGGATTGAGCAGTTCTTC
.,TRBV19,.,TRBJ1-5,CASNGQGGNQPQHF,TGTGCCAGTAACGGGCAGGGTGGCAATCAGCCCCAGCATTTT
TRBD2,TRBV28,.,TRBJ2-7,CASSFFWTSGRFPGTYEQYF,TGTGCCAGCAGTTTTTTCTGGACTAGCGGGAGGTTTCCAGGTACCTACGAGCAGTACTTC
TRBD2,TRBV6-5,.,TRBJ2-7,CASSQLAGAYEQYF,TGTGCCAGCAGTCAGTTAGCGGGAGCCTACGAGCAGTACTTC
TRBD2,TRBV5-4,.,TRBJ2-7,CASSLGGSGRGISYEQYF,TGTGCCAGCAGCTTGGGGGGTAGCGGGCGAGGGATCTCCTACGAGCAGTACTTC
TRBD1,TRBV15,once,TRBJ2-1,CATSRDPPGQRIEGGEQFF,TGTGCCACCAGCAGAGATCCCCCGGGACAGCGAATAGAAGGGGGTGAGCAGTTCTTC
TRBD2,TRBV11-1,.,TRBJ2-1,CASSLAVSSGNPNEQFF,TGTGCCAGCAGCTTAGCGGTGTCTAGCGGGAATCCCAATGAGCAGTTCTTC
.,TRBV27,.,TRBJ2-1,CASSLMGAVEQFF,TGTGCCAGCAGTTTAATGGGGGCGGTTGAGCAGTTCTTC
.,TRBV30,.,TRBJ2-2,CAWRRSVGELFF,TGTGCCTGGAGGCGGAGCGTAGGGGAGCTGTTTTTT
.,TRBV2,.,TRBJ2-1,CASNAEGVWDEQFF,TGTGCCAGCAATGCAGAGGGGGTATGGGATGAGCAGTTCTTC
TRBD1,TRBV6-5,once,TRBJ1-1,CASSYSGQLNTEAFF,TGTGCCAGCAGTTACTCGGGACAGCTGAACACTGAAGCTTTCTTT
.,TRBV10-3,.,TRBJ2-5,CAISGGRETQYF,TGTGCCATCAGTGGGGGGCGAGAGACCCAGTACTTC
.,TRBV6-1,.,TRBJ1-2,CASLRNRAVDYGYTF,TGTGCCAGCCTTAGGAACAGGGCTGTGGACTATGGCTACACCTTC
TRBD1,TRBV27,.,TRBJ2-7,CASSLRGGPYEQYF,TGTGCCAGCAGTTTAAGAGGGGGCCCCTACGAGCAGTACTTC
TRBD2,TRBV18,.,TRBJ2-7,CASSESSGFYEQYF,TGTGCCAGCTCAGAGTCTAGCGGGTTCTACGAGCAGTACTTC
TRBD1,TRBV19,.,TRBJ1-2,CASMPQGGYGYTF,TGTGCCAGTATGCCACAGGGGGGCTATGGCTACACCTTC
.,TRBV21-1,.,TRBJ1-4,CASSVWEGRREKLFF,TGTGCCAGCAGCGTCTGGGAGGGGCGGCGGGAAAAACTGTTTTTT
.,TRBV7-3,.,TRBJ2-7,CASSLVPDRTYEQYF,TGTGCCAGCAGCTTAGTTCCCGACAGAACCTACGAGCAGTACTTC
.,TRBV2,few,TRBJ1-4,CASSVGGWEKLFF,TGTGCCAGCAGTGTGGGGGGTTGGGAAAAACTGTTTTTT
TRBD1,TRBV6-5,.,TRBJ2-7,CASSPQGTPYEQYF,TGTGCCAGCAGCCCACAGGGGACCCCCTACGAGCAGTACTTC
TRBD2,TRBV9,.,TRBJ2-3,CASSVSPGGAYTDTQYF,TGTGCCAGCAGCGTATCCCCGGGGGGTGCATACACAGATACGCAGTATTTT
.,TRBV4-1,.,TRBJ2-3,CASSQAADTQYF,TGCGCCAGCAGCCAAGCTGCAGATACGCAGTATTTT
TRBD2,TRBV4-1,once,TRBJ2-1,CASSQDERDYNEQFF,TGCGCCAGCAGCCAAGACGAGCGGGATTACAATGAGCAGTTCTTC
TRBD2,TRBV30,once,TRBJ2-3,CAWSVLALAVRDTQYF,TGTGCCTGGAGTGTACTTGCACTAGCGGTGAGAGATACGCAGTATTTT
TRBD2,TRBV5-1,.,TRBJ2-1,CASTSGGGVNEQFF,TGCGCCAGCACCTCCGGGGGGGGAGTCAATGAGCAGTTCTTC
.,TRBV6-5,.,TRBJ2-7,CASSYTGTTYEQYF,TGTGCCAGCAGTTACACCGGGACAACCTACGAGCAGTACTTC
.,TRBV28,.,TRBJ2-7,CASSLSNGVDEQYF,TGTGCCAGCAGTTTATCTAACGGGGTTGACGAGCAGTACTTC
TRBD1,TRBV5-4,once,TRBJ2-7,CASSTSGTAPYEQYF,TGTGCCAGCAGCACATCCGGGACAGCTCCCTACGAGCAGTACTTC
TRBD1,TRBV7-8,.,TRBJ1-5,CASSFIKGQSNQPQHF,TGTGCCAGCAGCTTTATAAAGGGACAGAGCAATCAGCCCCAGCATTTT
TRBD2,TRBV4-2,.,TRBJ2-1,CASSQWGDSGRGDEQFF,TGTGCCAGCAGCCAGTGGGGGGATAGCGGGAGAGGGGATGAGCAGTTCTTC
.,TRBV30,.,TRBJ1-2,CARSVGGGGGYTF,TGTGCCCGGAGTGTCGGAGGGGGGGGTGGCTACACCTTC
.,TRBV5-1,.,TRBJ2-3,CASSPWGGFTDTQYF,TGCGCCAGCAGCCCCTGGGGAGGATTCACAGATACGCAGTATTTT
.,TRBV5-1,.,TRBJ1-1,CASRGLGPNTEAFF,TGCGCCAGCAGGGGTTTGGGGCCGAACACTGAAGCTTTCTTT
.,TRBV21-1,.,TRBJ2-1,CASPDLAGSSYNEQFF,TGTGCCAGCCCGGATCTAGCGGGGAGCTCCTACAATGAGCAGTTCTTC
.,TRBV10-3,.,TRBJ1-2,CAISQGREFYGYTF,TGTGCCATCTCTCAGGGGAGGGAGTTCTATGGCTACACCTTC
TRBD2,TRBV2,.,TRBJ2-7,CASSGLAGVSAYEQYF,TGTGCCAGCAGCGGACTAGCGGGAGTGAGCGCCTACGAGCAGTACTTC
TRBD1,TRBV18,.,TRBJ2-7,CASSPPGQDSYEQYF,TGTGCCAGCTCACCCCCGGGACAGGACTCCTACGAGCAGTACTTC
.,TRBV27,.,TRBJ2-7,CASSWGGASSYEQYF,TGTGCCAGCAGTTGGGGGGGCGCCTCCTCCTACGAGCAGTACTTC
.,TRBV16,once,TRBJ1-6,CASSQGTNNSPLHF,TGTGCCAGCAGCCAAGGGACAAATAATTCACCCCTCCACTTT
TRBD1,TRBV19,.,TRBJ2-7,CASNTGTVSYEQYF,TGTGCCAGTAACACCGGGACAGTCTCCTACGAGCAGTACTTC
.,TRBV12-2,.,TRBJ2-1,CASRWEGLQGPNNEQFF,TGTGCAAGTCGCTGGGAGGGACTCCAAGGTCCAAACAATGAGCAGTTCTTC
TRBD2,TRBV5-1,.,TRBJ2-7,CASSLGLAGASYEQYF,TGCGCCAGCAGCTTGGGACTAGCGGGAGCCTCCTACGAGCAGTACTTC
TRBD2,TRBV7-9,.,TRBJ2-5,CASSARVGGTETQYF,TGTGCCAGCAGCGCGCGCGTCGGGGGGACGGAGACCCAGTACTTC
TRBD2,TRBV5-1,.,TRBJ2-3,CASSLRPAGTDTQYF,TGCGCCAGCAGCTTGAGGCCAGCGGGGACAGATACGCAGTATTTT
.,TRBV28,.,TRBJ1-3,CASSLEGNTIYF,TGTGCCAGCAGTTTGGAGGGAAACACCATATATTTT
.,TRBV2,.,TRBJ1-2,CASSFFYGYTF,TGTGCCAGCTCCTTCTTTTATGGCTACACCTTC
TRBD2,TRBV9,.,TRBJ2-5,CASSVGGLAGETQYF,TGTGCCAGCAGCGTAGGGGGACTAGCGGGAGAGACCCAGTACTTC
TRBD2,TRBV10-2,.,TRBJ2-3,CASTSVAGGPDTQYF,TGCGCCAGCACATCAGTAGCGGGAGGGCCAGATACGCAGTATTTT
.,TRBV21-1,.,TRBJ2-7,CASSAPQILYEQYF,TGTGCCAGCAGCGCCCCCCAGATTCTCTACGAGCAGTACTTC
TRBD2,TRBV2,.,TRBJ2-1,CASSPSSGSSYNEQFF,TGTGCCAGCAGTCCGAGTAGCGGGAGCTCCTACAATGAGCAGTTCTTC
TRBD1,TRBV28,.,TRBJ2-7,CASSYLGTWAQGSSYEQYF,TGTGCCAGCAGTTACTTGGGAACTTGGGCACAGGGGTCGTCCTACGAGCAGTACTTC
TRBD2,TRBV27,.,TRBJ2-3,CASSPIAGNTDTQYF,TGTGCCAGCAGTCCCATAGCGGGGAACACAGATACGCAGTATTTT
.,TRBV5-1,.,TRBJ1-1,CASSLVGRGAEAFF,TGCGCCAGCAGCTTGGTCGGAAGGGGTGCTGAAGCTTTCTTT